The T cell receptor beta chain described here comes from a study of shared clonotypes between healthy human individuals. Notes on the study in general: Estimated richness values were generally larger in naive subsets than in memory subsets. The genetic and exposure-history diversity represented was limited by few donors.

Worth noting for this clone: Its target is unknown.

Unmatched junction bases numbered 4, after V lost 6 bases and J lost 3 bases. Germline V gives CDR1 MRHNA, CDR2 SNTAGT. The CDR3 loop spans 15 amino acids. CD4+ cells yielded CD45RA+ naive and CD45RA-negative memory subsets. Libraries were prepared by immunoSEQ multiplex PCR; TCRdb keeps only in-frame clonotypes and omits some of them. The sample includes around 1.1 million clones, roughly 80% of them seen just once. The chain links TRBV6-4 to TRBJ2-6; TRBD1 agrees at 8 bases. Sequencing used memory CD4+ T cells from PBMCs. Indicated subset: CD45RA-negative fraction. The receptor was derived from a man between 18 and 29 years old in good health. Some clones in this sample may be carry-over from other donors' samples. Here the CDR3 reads CASSETGDGANVLTF. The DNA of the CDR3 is TGTGCCAGCAGCGAGACAGGGGATGGGGCCAACGTCCTGACTTTC.